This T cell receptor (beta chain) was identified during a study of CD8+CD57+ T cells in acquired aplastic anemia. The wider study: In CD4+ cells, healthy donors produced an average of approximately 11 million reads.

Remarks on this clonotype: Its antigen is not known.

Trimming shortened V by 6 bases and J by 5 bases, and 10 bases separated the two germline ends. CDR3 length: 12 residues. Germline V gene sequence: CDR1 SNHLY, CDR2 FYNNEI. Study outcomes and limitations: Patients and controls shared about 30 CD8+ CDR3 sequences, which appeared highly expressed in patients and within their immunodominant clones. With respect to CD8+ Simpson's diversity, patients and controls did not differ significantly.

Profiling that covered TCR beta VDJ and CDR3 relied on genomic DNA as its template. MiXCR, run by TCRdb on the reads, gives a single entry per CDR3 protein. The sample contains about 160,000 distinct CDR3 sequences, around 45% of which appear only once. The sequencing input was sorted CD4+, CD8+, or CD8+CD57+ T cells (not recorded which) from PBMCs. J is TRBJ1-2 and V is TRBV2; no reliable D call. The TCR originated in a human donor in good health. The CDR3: CASSPANYGYTF. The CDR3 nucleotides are TGTGCCAGCAGCCCAGCGAATTATGGCTACACCTTC.